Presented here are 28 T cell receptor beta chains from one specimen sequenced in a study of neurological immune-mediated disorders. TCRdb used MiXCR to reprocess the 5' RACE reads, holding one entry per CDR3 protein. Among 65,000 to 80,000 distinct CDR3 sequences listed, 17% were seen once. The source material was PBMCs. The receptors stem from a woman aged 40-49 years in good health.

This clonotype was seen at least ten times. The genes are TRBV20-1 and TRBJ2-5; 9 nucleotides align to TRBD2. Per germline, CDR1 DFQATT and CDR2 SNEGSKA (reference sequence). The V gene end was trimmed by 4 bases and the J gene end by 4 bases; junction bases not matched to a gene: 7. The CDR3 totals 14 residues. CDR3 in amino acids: CSAILAGRVETQYF. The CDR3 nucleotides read TGCAGTGCTATCCTAGCGGGGCGGGTAGAGACCCAGTACTTC.

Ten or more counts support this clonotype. The CDR3 is CSAGARDRAEKLFF. In nucleotides, the CDR3 is TGCAGCGCCGGGGCCCGGGACAGGGCTGAAAAACTGTTTTTT. V gene TRBV29-1 combines with J gene TRBJ1-4; 9 bases align to TRBD1. CDR1 is SQVTM and CDR2 is ANQGSEA in the germline V gene. The J segment lost 7 bases and the V segment lost 7 bases, leaving 10 bases of the junction unmatched. CDR3 length: 14 amino acids.

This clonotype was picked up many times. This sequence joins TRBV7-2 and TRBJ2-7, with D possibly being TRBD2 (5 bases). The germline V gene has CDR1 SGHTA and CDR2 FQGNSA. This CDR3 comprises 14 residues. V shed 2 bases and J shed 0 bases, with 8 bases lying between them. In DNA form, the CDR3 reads TGTGCCAGCAGCTTAAACCGGGACTCCTACGAGCAGTACGTC. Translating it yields CASSLNRDSYEQYV.

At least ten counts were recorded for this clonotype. CDR3 sequence: CASSLEDRGPQGYTF. CDR3 DNA: TGTGCCAGCAGCTTAGAAGACAGGGGTCCTCAAGGCTACACCTTC. The chain links TRBV7-2 to TRBJ1-2; 8 bases are shared with TRBD1. In germline, CDR1 is SGHTA, CDR2 FQGNSA. The CDR3 spans 15 residues. The V segment lost 1 base and the J segment 8 bases; nucleotides outside the gene matches: 9. Looking up the rest from reference TRBV7-2 and TRBJ1-2 gives the full variable domain: GAGVSQSPSNKVTEKGKDVELRCDPISGHTALYWYRQSLGQGLEFLIYFQGNSAPDKSGLPSDRFSAERTGGSVSTLTIQRTQQEDSAVYLCASSLEDRGPQGYTFGSGTRLTVV.

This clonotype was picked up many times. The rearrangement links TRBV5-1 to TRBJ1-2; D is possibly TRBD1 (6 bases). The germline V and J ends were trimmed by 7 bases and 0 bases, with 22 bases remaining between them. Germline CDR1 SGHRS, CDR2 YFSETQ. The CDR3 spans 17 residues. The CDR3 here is CASRTTGAGGPNYGYTF. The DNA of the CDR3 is TGCGCCAGCCGGACTACAGGCGCCGGGGGCCCTAACTATGGCTACACCTTC.

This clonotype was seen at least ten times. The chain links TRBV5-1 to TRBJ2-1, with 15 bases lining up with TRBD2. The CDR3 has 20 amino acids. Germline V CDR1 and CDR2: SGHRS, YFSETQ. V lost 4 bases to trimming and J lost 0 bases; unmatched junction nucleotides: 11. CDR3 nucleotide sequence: TGCGCCAGCAGCCCCCGGGGACTAGCGGGGGGAATAAGCTCCTACAATGAGCAGTTCTTC. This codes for CASSPRGLAGGISSYNEQFF.

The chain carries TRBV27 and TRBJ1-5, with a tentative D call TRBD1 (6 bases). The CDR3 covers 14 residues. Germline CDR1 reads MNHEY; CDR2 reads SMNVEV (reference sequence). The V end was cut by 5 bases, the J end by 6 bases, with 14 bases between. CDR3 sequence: CASSPGVSGQPQHF. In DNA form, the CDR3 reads TGTGCCAGCAGTCCAGGGGTTAGTGGTCAGCCCCAGCATTTT.

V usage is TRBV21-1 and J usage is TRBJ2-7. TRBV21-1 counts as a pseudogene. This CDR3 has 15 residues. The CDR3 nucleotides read TGTGCCAGCAGCAAAGGTGGGGTAACTTCCTACGAGCAGTACGTC. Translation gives CASSKGGVTSYEQYV.

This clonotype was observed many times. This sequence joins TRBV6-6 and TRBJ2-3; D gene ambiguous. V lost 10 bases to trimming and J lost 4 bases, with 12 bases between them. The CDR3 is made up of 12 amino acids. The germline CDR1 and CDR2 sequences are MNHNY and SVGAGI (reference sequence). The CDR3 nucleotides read TGTGCCACCCCTAGGTCAGCAGATACGCAGTATTTT. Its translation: CATPRSADTQYF.

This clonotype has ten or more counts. The CDR3 coding sequence is TGTGCCACCGCCGAAGAGAACACTGAAGCTTTCTTT. Translation: CATAEENTEAFF. This chain joins TRBV10-3 and TRBJ1-1, with no clear D. V shed 10 bases and J shed 1 base, with 10 bases lying between them. Germline V gene sequence: CDR1 ENHRY, CDR2 SYGVKD. The CDR3 extends over 12 amino acids.

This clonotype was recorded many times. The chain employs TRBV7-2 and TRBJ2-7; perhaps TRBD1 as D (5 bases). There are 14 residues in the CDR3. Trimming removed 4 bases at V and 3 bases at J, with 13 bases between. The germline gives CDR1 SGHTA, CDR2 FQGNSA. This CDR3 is CASSSSPDSYEQYV. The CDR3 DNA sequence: TGTGCCAGCAGCTCGAGCCCTGACAGCTACGAGCAGTACGTC.

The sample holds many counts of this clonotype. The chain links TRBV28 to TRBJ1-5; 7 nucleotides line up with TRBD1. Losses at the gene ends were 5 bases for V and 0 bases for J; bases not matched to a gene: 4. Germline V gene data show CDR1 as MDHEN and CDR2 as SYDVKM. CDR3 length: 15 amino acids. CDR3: CASSQTGYSNQPQHF. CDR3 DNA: TGTGCCAGCAGTCAGACAGGGTATAGCAATCAGCCCCAGCATTTT.

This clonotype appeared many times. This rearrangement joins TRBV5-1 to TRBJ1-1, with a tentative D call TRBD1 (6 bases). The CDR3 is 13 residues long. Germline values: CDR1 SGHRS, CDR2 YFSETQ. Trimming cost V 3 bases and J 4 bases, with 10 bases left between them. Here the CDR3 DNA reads TGCGCCAGCAGCTACAGGGTGAGCACTGAAGCTTTCTTT. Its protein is CASSYRVSTEAFF.

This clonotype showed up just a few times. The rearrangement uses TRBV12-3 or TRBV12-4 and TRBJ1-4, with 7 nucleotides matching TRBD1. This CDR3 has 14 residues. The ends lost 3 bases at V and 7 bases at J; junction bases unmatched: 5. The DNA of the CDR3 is TGTGCCAGCAGTTTGGCCGGGACAGTTGAAAAACTGTTTTTT. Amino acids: CASSLAGTVEKLFF.

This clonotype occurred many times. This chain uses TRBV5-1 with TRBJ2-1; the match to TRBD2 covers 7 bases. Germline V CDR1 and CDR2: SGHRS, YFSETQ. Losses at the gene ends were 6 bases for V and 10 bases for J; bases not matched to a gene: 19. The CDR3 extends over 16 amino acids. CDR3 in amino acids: CASTVGAGERGYEQFF. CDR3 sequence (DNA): TGCGCCAGCACGGTTGGGGCGGGGGAAAGAGGATACGAGCAGTTCTTC.

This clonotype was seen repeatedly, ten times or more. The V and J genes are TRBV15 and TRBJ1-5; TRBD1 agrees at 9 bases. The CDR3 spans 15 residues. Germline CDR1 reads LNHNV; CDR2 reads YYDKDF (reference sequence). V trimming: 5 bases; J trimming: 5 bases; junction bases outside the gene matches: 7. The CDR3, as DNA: TGTGCCACCAGCCGAGGGACAGGGATTTATCAGCCCCAGCATTTT. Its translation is CATSRGTGIYQPQHF.

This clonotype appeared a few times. The CDR3 DNA is TGCGCCAGCAGCCACGCACAAGAGACCCAGTACTTC. This encodes CASSHAQETQYF. The chain is built from TRBV4-1 and TRBJ2-5; unclear D gene. CDR1 is MGHRA, CDR2 YSYEKL, per germline. V lost 3 bases, J lost 2 bases, and 4 bases lay in between. This CDR3 has 12 amino acids.

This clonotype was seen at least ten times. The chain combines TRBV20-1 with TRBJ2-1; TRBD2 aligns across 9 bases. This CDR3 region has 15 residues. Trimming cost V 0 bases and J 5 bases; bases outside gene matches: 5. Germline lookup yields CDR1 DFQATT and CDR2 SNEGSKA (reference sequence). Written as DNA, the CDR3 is TGCAGTGCTAGAGATAGCGGGGGCGCGGACAATGAGCAGTTCTTC. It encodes CSARDSGGADNEQFF.

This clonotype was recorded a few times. For the CDR3, the DNA is TGTGCCAGCAGACGGGGGGGCGGGTACAATGAGCAGTTCTTC. This encodes CASRRGGGYNEQFF. This chain links TRBV6-2 or TRBV6-3 with TRBJ2-1, with TRBD2 identical over 8 bases. Unmatched junction bases numbered 5, after V lost 6 bases and J lost 4 bases. The CDR3 is 14 amino acids. CDR1 MNHEY and CDR2 SVGEGT come from the germline V gene.

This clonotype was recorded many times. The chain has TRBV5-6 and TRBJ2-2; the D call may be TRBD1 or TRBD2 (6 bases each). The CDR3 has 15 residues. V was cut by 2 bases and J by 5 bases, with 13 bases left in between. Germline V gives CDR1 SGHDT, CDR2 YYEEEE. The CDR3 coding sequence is TGTGCCAGCAGCTTCGATGGGGGGCGAACCGGGGAGCTGTTTTTT. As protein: CASSFDGGRTGELFF.

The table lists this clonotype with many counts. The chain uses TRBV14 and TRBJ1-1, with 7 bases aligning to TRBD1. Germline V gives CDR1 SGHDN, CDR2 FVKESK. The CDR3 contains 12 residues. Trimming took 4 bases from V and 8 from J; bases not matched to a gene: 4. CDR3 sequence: CASSLGTVEAFF. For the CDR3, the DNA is TGTGCCAGCAGCCTCGGGACAGTCGAAGCTTTCTTT.

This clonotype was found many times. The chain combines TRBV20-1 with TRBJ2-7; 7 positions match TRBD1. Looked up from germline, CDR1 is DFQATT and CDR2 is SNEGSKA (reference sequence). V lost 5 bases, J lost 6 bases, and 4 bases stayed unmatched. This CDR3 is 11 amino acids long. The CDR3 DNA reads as TGCAGTGCTTACTACAGGGGCGAGCAGTACGTC. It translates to CSAYYRGEQYV.

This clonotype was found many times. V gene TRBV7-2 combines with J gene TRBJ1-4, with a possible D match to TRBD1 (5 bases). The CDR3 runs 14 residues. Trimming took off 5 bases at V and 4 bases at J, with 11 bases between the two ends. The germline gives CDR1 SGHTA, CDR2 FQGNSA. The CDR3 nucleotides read TGTGCCAGCAGCCAGGGCCTGTTTAATGAAAAACTGTTTTTT. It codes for CASSQGLFNEKLFF.

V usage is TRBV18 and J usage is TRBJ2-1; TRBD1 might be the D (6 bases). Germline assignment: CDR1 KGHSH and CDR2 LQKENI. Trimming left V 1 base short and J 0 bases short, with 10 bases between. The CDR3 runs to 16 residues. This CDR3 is CASSPLRGSSYNEQFF. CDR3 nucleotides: TGTGCCAGCTCACCACTGAGGGGGAGCTCCTACAATGAGCAGTTCTTC.

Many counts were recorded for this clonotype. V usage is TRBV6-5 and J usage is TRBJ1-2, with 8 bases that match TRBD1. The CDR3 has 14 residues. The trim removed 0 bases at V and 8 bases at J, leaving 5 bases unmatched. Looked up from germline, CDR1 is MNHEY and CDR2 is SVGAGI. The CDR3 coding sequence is TGTGCCAGCAGTTACTCTCCAGGGGGCTGGGGCTACACCTTC. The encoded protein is CASSYSPGGWGYTF.

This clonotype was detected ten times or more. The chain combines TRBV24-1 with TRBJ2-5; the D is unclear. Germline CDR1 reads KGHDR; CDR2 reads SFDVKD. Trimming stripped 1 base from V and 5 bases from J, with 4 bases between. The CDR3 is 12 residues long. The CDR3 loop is CATSDFLETQYF. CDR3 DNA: TGTGCCACCAGTGATTTTTTGGAGACCCAGTACTTC.

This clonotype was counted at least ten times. The CDR3 coding sequence is TGTGCCACCAGCAGAGAACTTACGGTACGCGCTGGGGCCAACGTCCTGACTTTC. Translation gives CATSRELTVRAGANVLTF. The rearrangement uses TRBV15 and TRBJ2-6; no clear D. Germline CDR1 LNHNV, CDR2 YYDKDF (reference sequence). V lost 0 bases, J lost 2 bases, and 14 bases lay in between. There are 18 residues in the CDR3.

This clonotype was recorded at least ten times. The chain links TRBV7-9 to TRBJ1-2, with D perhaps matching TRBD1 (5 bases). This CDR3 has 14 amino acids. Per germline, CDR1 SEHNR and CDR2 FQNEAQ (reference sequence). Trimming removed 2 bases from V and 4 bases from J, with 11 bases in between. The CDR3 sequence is CASSLLLDSYGYTF. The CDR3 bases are TGTGCCAGCAGCTTATTATTAGACAGCTATGGCTACACCTTC.